The rows below give T cell receptor beta chains drawn from one sample of a study of regulatory T cells in long-lasting Graves disease. In TCRdb, the multiplex PCR reads were re-called with MiXCR into one record per CDR3 protein. The sample has over 300,000 distinct CDR3 sequences, roughly 21% seen once; the top ten hold approximately 31%. Specimen: peripheral blood mononuclear cells (PBMCs), collected when the disease was refractory, from a patient treated with antithyroid drugs. The receptors were sampled from a female donor with Graves disease. CDR3s include the opening cysteine and the closing phenylalanine or tryptophan. A D gene is named only where the DNA matches it firmly. Not all rows give a size; the values are once, few, many and, for expanded clones, a class.

d_call	clone_size	j_call	v_call	cdr3_aa	cdr3_nt
TRBD2	-	TRBJ2-1	TRBV24-1	CATSTSGRALNEQFF	TGTGCCACCTCAACCAGCGGGAGGGCCTTGAATGAGCAGTTCTTC
-	few	TRBJ2-7	TRBV4-2	CASSQDRDSTYEQYF	TGTGCCAGCAGCCAAGATCGAGACAGTACCTACGAGCAGTACTTC
-	many	TRBJ2-7	TRBV9	CASSLTGEGPYEQYF	TGTGCCAGCAGCCTAACAGGCGAGGGTCCTTACGAGCAGTACTTC
-	few	TRBJ2-2	TRBV24-1	CAVGFDPGTGELFF	TGTGCCGTCGGATTCGATCCAGGGACCGGGGAGCTGTTTTTT
-	many	TRBJ1-2	TRBV12-3/TRBV12-4	CASSLTGARGYTF	TGTGCCAGCAGTTTAACGGGGGCGCGGGGCTACACCTTC
TRBD2	-	TRBJ2-7	TRBV6-5	CASSYSEPLTSGGLYEQYF	TGTGCCAGCAGTTACTCAGAGCCGCTCACTAGCGGGGGACTCTACGAGCAGTACTTC
-	few	TRBJ1-2	TRBV20-1	CSARTALTIDGYTF	TGCAGTGCAAGGACAGCTCTGACTATTGATGGCTACACCTTC
-	-	TRBJ2-7	TRBV18	CASSPPGSSYEQYF	TGTGCCAGCTCACCACCTGGAAGCTCCTACGAGCAGTACTTC
-	few	TRBJ1-6	TRBV6-5	CASSYSRSIVTGRRSPLHF	TGTGCCAGCAGTTACTCGAGGAGTATCGTAACAGGGAGGAGGTCACCCCTCCACTTT
TRBD2	-	TRBJ2-5	TRBV9	CASSVRAGEEETQYF	TGTGCCAGCAGCGTGAGAGCGGGGGAGGAGGAGACCCAGTACTTC
TRBD2	many	TRBJ2-7	TRBV28	CASSSLPSGANLHEQYF	TGTGCCAGCAGTTCCCTCCCTAGCGGGGCCAACCTCCACGAACAGTACTTC
-	-	TRBJ2-2	TRBV18	CASSPGAGTNTGELFF	TGTGCCAGCTCACCTGGTGCGGGAACGAACACCGGGGAGCTGTTTTTT
-	once	TRBJ1-2	TRBV4-2	CASSRGPGDGYTF	TGTGCCAGCAGCCGAGGGCCCGGGGATGGCTACACCTTC
TRBD2	many	TRBJ2-5	TRBV28	CASSGLAGGNQETQYF	TGTGCCAGCAGTGGACTAGCGGGAGGGAATCAAGAGACCCAGTACTTC
TRBD2	many	TRBJ2-3	TRBV2	CASRLTSAGGDTQYF	TGTGCCAGCAGGTTGACTAGCGCGGGAGGTGATACGCAGTATTTT
-	-	TRBJ1-2	TRBV7-9	CASSLAGRGASYTF	TGTGCCAGCAGCTTAGCCGGACGGGGGGCGAGCTACACCTTC
TRBD2	many	TRBJ2-4	TRBV29-1	CSVGLAGFGFDIQYF	TGCAGCGTTGGACTAGCGGGATTCGGTTTTGACATTCAGTACTTC
-	few	TRBJ2-7	TRBV27	CASSFDYYTGEQYF	TGTGCCAGCAGTTTTGACTACTACACCGGGGAGCAGTACTTC
-	few	TRBJ1-1	TRBV20-1	CSASFRVANTEAFF	TGCAGTGCTAGCTTCCGGGTCGCGAACACTGAAGCTTTCTTT
TRBD1	many	TRBJ1-5	TRBV24-1	CATSDSAATGGMDQPQHF	TGTGCCACCAGTGATTCCGCCGCGACAGGGGGCATGGATCAGCCCCAGCATTTT
-	many	TRBJ1-1	TRBV3-1	CASTQWGNTEAFF	TGTGCCAGTACCCAGTGGGGCAACACTGAAGCTTTCTTT
TRBD1	many	TRBJ2-7	TRBV6-1	CASSPWDRAAEQYF	TGTGCCAGCAGTCCTTGGGACAGGGCTGCCGAGCAGTACTTC
-	many	TRBJ2-7	TRBV29-1	CSFWDITYEQYF	TGCAGCTTCTGGGACATAACCTACGAGCAGTACTTC
TRBD2	few	TRBJ2-5	TRBV20-1	CSARDPIVVAGLWETQYF	TGCAGTGCTAGAGATCCTATCGTGGTAGCGGGATTATGGGAGACCCAGTACTTC
TRBD1	many	TRBJ1-1	TRBV27	CASSFREQGIAFF	TGTGCCAGCAGTTTCCGCGAACAGGGGATAGCTTTCTTT
-	-	TRBJ2-7	TRBV30	CAWSRGGEQYF	TGTGCCTGGAGCCGAGGGGGCGAGCAGTACTTC
-	-	TRBJ1-5	TRBV24-1	CATSDLSEEFNQPQHF	TGTGCCACCAGTGATTTATCAGAAGAATTCAATCAGCCCCAGCATTTT
TRBD1	many	TRBJ1-1	TRBV7-8	CASSQEDREWVPEAFF	TGTGCCAGCAGCCAAGAGGACAGGGAGTGGGTCCCTGAAGCTTTCTTT
-	few	TRBJ1-1	TRBV6-1	CASRNHTGNAFF	TGTGCCAGCAGGAACCACACAGGGAACGCTTTCTTT
TRBD2	many	TRBJ2-4	TRBV11-2	CASSLDLGAAGGPVKNIQYF	TGTGCCAGCAGCTTAGATCTCGGGGCAGCGGGAGGGCCTGTCAAAAACATTCAGTACTTC
TRBD2	-	TRBJ2-3	TRBV28	CASTSPGLAGGPSDTQYF	TGTGCCAGCACCTCTCCCGGACTAGCGGGAGGGCCCTCAGATACGCAGTATTTT
-	many	TRBJ2-7	TRBV7-2	CASSWTAGLSYEQYF	TGTGCCAGCAGCTGGACAGCGGGACTCTCCTACGAGCAGTACTTC
TRBD1	-	TRBJ2-3	TRBV2	CASNGQGTDTQYF	TGTGCCAGCAACGGACAGGGCACAGATACGCAGTATTTT